This T cell receptor (beta chain) was sequenced for a study of Ad26.COV2.S vaccination and SARS-CoV-2 variants. Whole-study context: Enrolled in COV1001, the donor was in the Ad26.COV2.S trial arm, which received the vaccine. Recipients of Ad26.COV2.S got it intramuscularly, once or twice 56 days apart. Whole-study findings and limits: After vaccination, reports described spike-specific CD8+ and CD4+ T cell responses as showing substantial breadth.

This CDR3 spans 15 amino acids. Germline CDR1 SEHNR, CDR2 FQNEAQ (reference sequence). J gave up 2 bases and V 4 bases, and 6 bases lay outside the gene matches. Treatment here: around 19 received Ad26.COV2.S at low or high dose, single or two shots; about 5 received placebo; per-sample allocation not given. Sampling happened 63 days after the first vaccine or placebo injection. Only in-frame clones appear in the TCRdb table, and some are missing; sequencing was by immunoSEQ multiplex PCR. The table includes a few hundred thousand clones, 88% detected once. This clone appeared a single time. The antigen is unknown.

The chain uses TRBV7-9 and TRBJ2-3, with 7 bases fitting TRBD1. The sequences come from peripheral blood, collected in a trial of Ad26.COV2.S vaccine versus placebo. The receptor's source is a person aged 18-60 years who received the Ad26.COV2.S COVID-19 vaccine or a placebo. CDR3 sequence (DNA): TGTGCCAGCAGCTACCAACAGGGGACCACAGATACGCAGTATTTT. Translated, it gives CASSYQQGTTDTQYF.